The 11 T cell receptor beta chains reported below all come from one sample, sequenced in a study of blood T cell repertoires in COVID-19. Repertoires were generated with immunoSEQ multiplex PCR, while TCRdb's copy carries only in-frame clones and drops some. The repertoire holds about 380,000 clones, with 81% as singletons. Sequenced input: peripheral blood. The receptors derive from a human donor with acute or convalescent COVID-19. The donor label of this sample is uncertain.

In regard to this clone: At one boundary the junction diverges from the germline segment, which might be a read error. The V call is TRBV4-1, the J call TRBJ1-4; TRBD1 aligns across 7 bases. Germline V gene sequence: CDR1 MGHRA, CDR2 YSYEKL. This CDR3 is 14 amino acids long. CDR3 amino acids: CASSQGSPPGTDHF. CDR3 in DNA: TGCGCCAGCAGCCAAGGTTCCCCTCCCGGGACAGACCATTTT.

In this sample, this clone turned up a few times. The chain has TRBV12-3 or TRBV12-4 and TRBJ2-7; unclear D gene. Trimming took 1 base from V and 7 from J, leaving 11 bases between them. The CDR3 extends over 13 amino acids. The CDR3 spells CASSLGRLGEQYF. For the CDR3, the DNA is TGTGCCAGCAGTTTAGGGCGGCTCGGGGAGCAGTACTTC.

This clone was seen only a few times. This chain joins TRBV19 and TRBJ1-5, with a tentative D call TRBD1 (6 bases). The CDR3 has 15 residues. From germline, CDR1 is LNHDA and CDR2 SQIVND (reference sequence). The ends were cut back, 3 bases at V and 1 base at J, with 10 bases in the middle. DNA for the CDR3: TGTGCCAGTAGTATGGTAGACAGGAGCAATCAGCCCCAGCATTTT. Translated, it gives CASSMVDRSNQPQHF. The whole variable domain, remainder taken from reference TRBV19 and TRBJ1-5, is DGGITQSPKYLFRKEGQNVTLSCEQNLNHDAMYWYRQDPGQGLRLIYYSQIVNDFQKGDIAEGYSVSREKKESFPLTVTSAQKNPTAFYLCASSMVDRSNQPQHFGDGTRLSIL.

V usage is TRBV11-2 and J usage is TRBJ2-2; 7 bases map to TRBD1. In germline, CDR1 is SGHAT, CDR2 FQNNGV. This CDR3 contains 16 residues. V lost 5 bases to trimming and J lost 6 bases; unmatched junction nucleotides: 12. CDR3 region: CASSPRQGVFSGELFF. The CDR3 DNA is TGTGCCAGCAGCCCGCGACAGGGCGTATTTTCCGGGGAGCTGTTTTTT.

This clone was seen a handful of times. The chain combines TRBV5-1 with TRBJ2-7; 8 nucleotides align to TRBD1. Germline trimming cut 1 base from V and 5 bases from J; bases unmatched to any gene: 8. Germline CDR1 SGHRS, CDR2 YFSETQ. The CDR3 contains 15 residues. The DNA of the CDR3 is TGCGCCAGCAGCTTGACTGGACAGGGTTCCCACGAGCAGTACTTC. As protein: CASSLTGQGSHEQYF.

V is TRBV7-9 and J is TRBJ2-3, with TRBD2 identical over 11 bases. This CDR3 is built from 16 residues. Germline CDR1 is SEHNR and CDR2 is FQNEAQ (reference sequence). Germline trimming cut 4 bases from V and 2 bases from J; bases unmatched to any gene: 5. In nucleotides, the CDR3 is TGTGCCAGCAGCTCGAGACTAGCGGGGAACACAGATACGCAGTATTTT. Amino acid sequence: CASSSRLAGNTDTQYF.

As concerns this clone: Within the sample, other DNA sequences also encode this same CDR3. The V gene is TRBV7-9, the J gene TRBJ2-7; 8 bases align to TRBD1. After removal of 5 bases from V and 4 bases from J, the junction contained 7 bases not matched to a gene. This CDR3 region has 14 residues. Germline-derived CDR1 and CDR2 are SEHNR and FQNEAQ (reference sequence). The chain's CDR3 is CASSLGQGGYEQYF. The CDR3 region has the DNA TGTGCCAGCAGCCTCGGACAGGGTGGGTACGAGCAGTACTTC.

The V gene is TRBV4-1, the J gene TRBJ1-6; no reliable D call. Germline V gene data show CDR1 as MGHRA and CDR2 as YSYEKL. This CDR3 is built from 15 residues. The V end lost 0 bases, the J end lost 10 bases, and 13 bases lay between the germline ends. The CDR3 region is CASSQEWRVGSPLHF. The CDR3 DNA sequence: TGCGCCAGCAGCCAAGAGTGGAGGGTGGGGTCACCCCTCCACTTT.

CDR3 region: CASSLGPRTIYF. The CDR3 DNA reads as TGTGCCAGCAGCTTGGGCCCACGGACCATATATTTT. The chain carries TRBV11-2 and TRBJ1-3; unclear D gene. CDR3 size: 12 residues. Trimming cost V 3 bases and J 10 bases, with 10 bases left between them. The germline V gene encodes CDR1 SGHAT and CDR2 FQNNGV.

The chain couples TRBV4-1 to TRBJ1-1; TRBD1 matches 9 bases. The ends lost 1 base at V and 1 base at J; junction bases unmatched: 1. This CDR3 region has 15 residues. Per the germline V gene, CDR1 is MGHRA and CDR2 is YSYEKL. The CDR3 spells CASSQGDRENTEAFF. In DNA, the CDR3 is TGCGCCAGCAGCCAAGGGGACAGGGAGAACACTGAAGCTTTCTTT.

The chain combines TRBV14 with TRBJ1-1, with D uncertain. V was pared by 3 bases and J by 3 bases, with 8 bases between. CDR3 length equals 13 residues. Germline values: CDR1 SGHDN, CDR2 FVKESK. CDR3 sequence reads: CASSHRRHTEAFF. The DNA for the CDR3 is TGTGCCAGCAGCCACAGGAGGCACACTGAAGCTTTCTTT.